The 5 T cell receptor beta chains in this list originate from one sample, sequenced in a study of identifying expanded T cells in peripheral blood. TCRdb keeps only in-frame clones here, not all; method: immunoSEQ multiplex PCR. The sample yields roughly 90,000 clones, roughly 84% seen once. Sequences were obtained from blood. These receptors were taken from a person between 18 and 75 years old in good health.

Only one count was recorded for this clone. The CDR3 DNA follows: TGTGCCAGCAGCTTAGCGCGGGCAGGGTACGGCTACACCTTC. Its translation is CASSLARAGYGYTF. V usage is TRBV7-2 and J usage is TRBJ1-2, with D tentatively TRBD1 (5 bases). Germline V CDR1 and CDR2: SGHTA, FQGNSA. The CDR3 runs 14 residues. Between the trimmed V and J ends, which lost 0 bases and 8 bases, there was a span of 13 bases.

The chain is built from TRBV19 and TRBJ1-4, with D uncertain. Germline loops: CDR1 LNHDA, CDR2 SQIVND (reference sequence). This CDR3 region has 14 residues. The ends were cut back, 1 base at V and 7 bases at J, with 10 bases in the middle. Written as DNA, the CDR3 is TGTGCCAGTAGTATAGGGACCGGACCTGAAAAACTGTTTTTT. Translation gives CASSIGTGPEKLFF. The complete variable domain, with remaining parts taken from reference TRBV19 and TRBJ1-4, reads DGGITQSPKYLFRKEGQNVTLSCEQNLNHDAMYWYRQDPGQGLRLIYYSQIVNDFQKGDIAEGYSVSREKKESFPLTVTSAQKNPTAFYLCASSIGTGPEKLFFGSGTQLSVL.

The chain links TRBV11-3 to TRBJ2-7, with TRBD1 matching 8 bases. J gave up 2 bases and V 4 bases, and 10 bases lay outside the gene matches. This CDR3 comprises 16 residues. In germline, CDR1 is SGHNT, CDR2 YENEEA. The CDR3: CASSSHRGSMTYEQYF. The DNA for the CDR3 is TGTGCCAGCAGCTCCCACAGGGGGAGCATGACCTACGAGCAGTACTTC.

This clone was counted once. J is TRBJ1-3 and V is TRBV7-7, with 7 bases aligning to TRBD1. With V trimmed by 4 bases and J by 0 bases, 3 bases remained unmatched. The CDR3 spans 15 residues. CDR1 is SSHAT, CDR2 FNYEAQ, per germline (reference sequence). The CDR3: CASSSQGNSGNTIYF. The DNA of the CDR3 is TGTGCCAGCAGCTCACAGGGGAACTCTGGAAACACCATATATTTT.

The chain is built from TRBV7-2 and TRBJ2-1; D tentatively fits TRBD1 or TRBD2 (5 bases each). V dropped 2 bases and J dropped 0 bases, with 11 bases sitting between them. Germline V gives CDR1 SGHTA, CDR2 FQGNSA. The CDR3 consists of 16 residues. CDR3 sequence reads: CASSLQGRGSYNEQFF. For the CDR3, the DNA is TGTGCCAGCAGCTTACAGGGTCGGGGCTCCTACAATGAGCAGTTCTTC.